These 24 T cell receptor beta chains came from one sample sequenced in a study of blood T cell repertoires in COVID-19. Profiling relied on immunoSEQ multiplex PCR, and the TCRdb table lists in-frame clones only, not all of them. The sample consists of some 300,000 clones, around 89% of them appearing once. The sequenced material came from peripheral blood. The receptor source for this set is a woman aged 50 to 65 with COVID-19, enrolled during active disease.

The V gene is TRBV30, the J gene TRBJ1-5; D gene unclear. The CDR3 has 14 residues. Trimming left V 3 bases short and J 2 bases short, with 11 bases between. Germline V gene lookup returns CDR1 GTSNPN and CDR2 SVGIG (reference sequence). DNA of the CDR3: TGTGCCTGGAGCCGGACTGGAGGCAATCAGCCCCAGCATTTT. It is translated as CAWSRTGGNQPQHF. Looking up the rest from reference TRBV30 and TRBJ1-5 gives the full variable domain: SQTIHQWPATLVQPVGSPLSLECTVEGTSNPNLYWYRQAAGRGLQLLFYSVGIGQISSEVPQNLSASRPQDRQFILSSKKLLLSDSGFYLCAWSRTGGNQPQHFGDGTRLSIL.

The chain combines TRBV10-1 with TRBJ2-7, with 10 bases aligning to TRBD2. The CDR3 length is 15 residues. CDR1 and CDR2 from the germline V gene are WNHNN and SYGVQD (reference sequence). V lost 3 bases to trimming and J lost 2 bases; unmatched junction nucleotides: 4. DNA for the CDR3: TGCGCCAGCAGTGATCCCGGGACTAGCGCCTACGAGCAGTACTTC. Its translation: CASSDPGTSAYEQYF.

The chain combines TRBV24-1 with TRBJ2-5; tentatively, D is TRBD2 (7 bases). Trimming left V 3 bases short and J 5 bases short, with 15 bases between. There are 15 residues in the CDR3. Germline lookup yields CDR1 KGHDR and CDR2 SFDVKD. In DNA, the CDR3 is TGTGCCACCAGTGATACCCGGACAGCGGGGGAGACCCAGTACTTC. Translation gives CATSDTRTAGETQYF.

V is TRBV5-1 and J is TRBJ1-1; D ambiguous. CDR1 and CDR2 (germline): SGHRS, YFSETQ. The CDR3 contains 14 residues. V lost 1 base, J lost 2 bases, and 9 bases lay in between. The CDR3 DNA is TGCGCCAGCAGCTTGCAACCAGATAACACTGAAGCTTTCTTT. Amino acid sequence: CASSLQPDNTEAFF.

The J gene is TRBJ1-2, the V gene TRBV6-4; D possibly corresponds to TRBD1 (5 bases). Germline-derived CDR1 and CDR2 are MRHNA and SNTAGT. The V and J ends lost 3 bases and 5 bases respectively, with 16 bases between them. The CDR3 is 15 residues long. CDR3 residues: CASSDPGTSVYGYTF. The CDR3 DNA sequence: TGTGCCAGCAGTGATCCCGGGACTTCTGTATATGGCTACACCTTC.

The chain combines TRBV3-1 (or the pseudogene TRBV3-2) with TRBJ2-2, with D maybe TRBD1 (7 bases). CDR3 length: 15 amino acids. The V and J ends lost 4 bases and 1 base respectively, with 10 bases between them. Germline-derived CDR1 and CDR2 are LGHDT and YNNKEL (reference sequence). The chain's CDR3 is CASSRRGENTGELFF. The CDR3 DNA is TGTGCCAGCAGCCGCAGGGGGGAGAACACCGGGGAGCTGTTTTTT.

The chain carries TRBV5-1 and TRBJ1-5; D is unclear. V was trimmed by 4 bases and J by 4 bases, leaving 9 bases between them. The CDR3 is 13 residues long. Germline assignment: CDR1 SGHRS and CDR2 YFSETQ. CDR3 region: CASSPERNQPQHF. Here the CDR3 DNA reads TGCGCCAGCAGCCCGGAGAGGAATCAGCCCCAGCATTTT. Full variable domain (outside the CDR3, taken from reference TRBV5-1 and TRBJ1-5): KAGVTQTPRYLIKTRGQQVTLSCSPISGHRSVSWYQQTPGQGLQFLFEYFSETQRNKGNFPGRFSGRQFSNSRSEMNVSTLELGDSALYLCASSPERNQPQHFGDGTRLSIL.

The chain links TRBV27 to TRBJ2-7; D gene ambiguous. Germline V CDR1 and CDR2: MNHEY, SMNVEV (reference sequence). The CDR3 has 14 residues. Trimming shortened V by 5 bases and J by 5 bases, and 16 bases separated the two germline ends. CDR3 DNA sequence: TGTGCCAGCAGTCCATATCACTATAGCCACGAGCAGTACTTC. It specifies CASSPYHYSHEQYF.

The chain uses TRBV7-6 and TRBJ2-2, with TRBD1 matching 11 bases. The junction had 7 bases not matched to a gene; V was cut back by 2 bases and J by 5 bases. The CDR3 runs 17 residues. Germline V gene lookup returns CDR1 SGHVS and CDR2 FNYEAQ. This CDR3 reads CASSLNPGTGGTGELFF. CDR3 coding DNA: TGTGCCAGCAGCTTAAACCCCGGGACAGGGGGGACCGGGGAGCTGTTTTTT.

The J gene is TRBJ1-5, the V gene TRBV29-1; TRBD1 matches 8 bases. Germline V gene data show CDR1 as SQVTM and CDR2 as ANQGSEA. This CDR3 region has 13 residues. J was trimmed by 3 bases and V by 7 bases; bases with no gene match: 5. CDR3 protein: CSAAGQDNQPQHF. CDR3 coding DNA: TGCAGCGCTGCGGGACAGGACAATCAGCCCCAGCATTTT.

This sequence joins TRBV5-1 and TRBJ2-5; D might be TRBD1 (6 bases). The V end was cut by 2 bases, the J end by 0 bases, with 8 bases between. CDR3 length: 14 residues. The germline V gene has CDR1 SGHRS and CDR2 YFSETQ. CDR3 in DNA: TGCGCCAGCAGCTTACAGGGCCACCAAGAGACCCAGTACTTC. Amino acids: CASSLQGHQETQYF.

This chain links TRBV18 with TRBJ1-4; D might be TRBD1 (5 bases). In germline, CDR1 is KGHSH, CDR2 LQKENI. Trimming shortened V by 10 bases and J by 5 bases, and 14 bases separated the two germline ends. The CDR3 covers 13 residues. The CDR3 here is CATTRQLNEKLFF. CDR3 in DNA: TGTGCCACCACCAGACAGCTAAATGAAAAACTGTTTTTT.

The gene calls are TRBV6-2 or TRBV6-3 and TRBJ1-5; the match to TRBD1 covers 7 bases. V was clipped by 6 bases and J by 5 bases; unmatched bases: 16. The CDR3 is made up of 17 amino acids. Germline V gene sequence: CDR1 MNHEY, CDR2 SVGEGT. CDR3 region: CASSLRQGSTRDQPQHF. The CDR3 region has the DNA TGTGCCAGCAGCCTCCGACAGGGCTCGACAAGAGATCAGCCCCAGCATTTT.

This clone was detected once. The gene calls are TRBV7-9 and TRBJ2-3; 14 nucleotides match TRBD2. Germline lookup yields CDR1 SEHNR and CDR2 FQNEAQ (reference sequence). The length of the CDR3 is 17 residues. V shed 3 bases, J shed 5 bases, and the junction held 7 bases outside the gene matches. The CDR3, as DNA: TGTGCCAGCAGCTTGGGCGGGACTAGCGGGAGCTTAGATACGCAGTATTTT. It yields the protein CASSLGGTSGSLDTQYF.

The chain employs TRBV7-9 and TRBJ1-1; tentatively, D is TRBD1 (5 bases). This CDR3 comprises 13 residues. Germline assignment: CDR1 SEHNR and CDR2 FQNEAQ (reference sequence). V was clipped by 3 bases and J by 8 bases, with 13 bases between them. CDR3 loop: CASSFNIGGEAFF. The CDR3 nucleotides read TGTGCCAGCAGCTTTAACATTGGGGGGGAAGCTTTCTTT. The variable domain in full, completed from reference TRBV7-9 and TRBJ1-1, reads DTGVSQNPRHKITKRGQNVTFRCDPISEHNRLYWYRQTLGQGPEFLTYFQNEAQLEKSRLLSDRFSAERPKGSFSTLEIQRTEQGDSAMYLCASSFNIGGEAFFGQGTRLTVV.

The chain recombines TRBV19 with TRBJ1-3, with D unresolved. Germline V CDR1 and CDR2: LNHDA, SQIVND (reference sequence). The V gene lost 7 bases and the J gene lost 0 bases, with 13 bases spanning the gap. The CDR3 length is 15 residues. Here the CDR3 DNA reads TGTGCCAGTACCTCCCTAAAGAGCTCTGGAAACACCATATATTTT. Protein sequence: CASTSLKSSGNTIYF.

This chain joins TRBV3-1 (or the pseudogene TRBV3-2) and TRBJ1-6; TRBD1 agrees at 8 bases. Trimming removed 1 base from V and 7 bases from J; junction bases left unmatched: 6. Germline V CDR1 and CDR2: LGHDT, YNNKEL (reference sequence). CDR3 length: 16 residues. This CDR3 is CASSQAGGQANSPLHF. CDR3 nucleotide sequence: TGTGCCAGCAGCCAAGCTGGGGGACAGGCGAATTCACCCCTCCACTTT.

This clone has only a few counts. This chain uses TRBV12-5 with TRBJ2-1, with 7 nucleotides matching TRBD2. Germline V gene data show CDR1 as LGHNT and CDR2 as FRNRAP. V trimming: 8 bases; J trimming: 2 bases; junction bases outside the gene matches: 3. The CDR3 sequence is 13 residues long. CDR3 sequence (DNA): TGTGCTAGTAGGCGGGAGCCCTACAATGAGCAGTTCTTC. It translates to CASRREPYNEQFF.

The chain combines TRBV7-2 with TRBJ1-1, with 7 positions matching TRBD1. CDR1 is SGHTA, CDR2 FQGNSA, per germline. Unmatched junction bases numbered 6, after V lost 5 bases and J lost 0 bases. The CDR3 is 15 amino acids. The CDR3 bases are TGTGCCAGCAGCGTATCGGGACAGCTGAACACTGAAGCTTTCTTT. It is translated as CASSVSGQLNTEAFF.

The chain is built from TRBV4-2 and TRBJ1-5; TRBD1 aligns across 12 bases. Germline CDR1 reads LGHNA; CDR2 reads YNFKEQ. The J segment lost 11 bases and the V segment lost 4 bases, leaving 6 bases of the junction unmatched. The CDR3 runs to 14 residues. The CDR3 spells CASSPGTGGNSQHF. DNA for the CDR3: TGTGCCAGCAGCCCCGGGACAGGGGGCAATTCCCAGCATTTT.

The V and J genes are TRBV19 and TRBJ2-7; 9 bases fit TRBD2. There are 15 residues in the CDR3. Looked up from germline, CDR1 is LNHDA and CDR2 is SQIVND (reference sequence). J was trimmed by 5 bases and V by 1 base; bases with no gene match: 6. The CDR3 sequence: CASSIATGTSNEQYF. In DNA form, the CDR3 reads TGTGCCAGTAGTATAGCCACCGGGACTAGCAACGAGCAGTACTTC. The variable domain in full, completed from reference TRBV19 and TRBJ2-7, reads DGGITQSPKYLFRKEGQNVTLSCEQNLNHDAMYWYRQDPGQGLRLIYYSQIVNDFQKGDIAEGYSVSREKKESFPLTVTSAQKNPTAFYLCASSIATGTSNEQYFGPGTRLTVT.

This chain joins TRBV10-1 and TRBJ2-7; 9 positions agree with TRBD1. The CDR3 loop spans 14 amino acids. V dropped 1 base and J dropped 4; count of bases not matched to a gene: 2. Germline V lookup: CDR1 WNHNN, CDR2 SYGVQD (reference sequence). CDR3 residues: CASSEYRGQYEQYF. CDR3 nucleotides: TGCGCCAGCAGTGAGTACAGGGGGCAGTACGAGCAGTACTTC.

V usage is TRBV27 and J usage is TRBJ2-7; 8 nucleotides agree with TRBD2. The CDR3 runs 16 residues. J lost 6 bases, V lost 6 bases, and 16 bases had no gene match. Looked up from germline, CDR1 is MNHEY and CDR2 is SMNVEV (reference sequence). CDR3 bases: TGTGCCAGCAGCCCCTGGGGGAGCGGGAGTATGCGCGAGCAGTACTTC. Translating it yields CASSPWGSGSMREQYF.

The DNA for the CDR3 is TGTGCCAGCAGCTCTCCTTGGCTGAATGAAGAGACCCAGTACTTC. Translated, it gives CASSSPWLNEETQYF. The V and J genes are TRBV5-6 and TRBJ2-5; D uncertain. The CDR3 is 15 amino acids. Germline values: CDR1 SGHDT, CDR2 YYEEEE. V was pared by 3 bases and J by 3 bases, with 15 bases between. The variable domain in full, with the rest retrieved from reference TRBV5-6 and TRBJ2-5, is DAGVTQSPTHLIKTRGQQVTLRCSPKSGHDTVSWYQQALGQGPQFIFQYYEEEERQRGNFPDRFSGHQFPNYSSELNVNALLLGDSALYLCASSSPWLNEETQYFGPGTRLLVL.